One sample yielded the 14 T cell receptor beta chains listed below, sequenced in a study of T cell responses to AZD1222 COVID-19 vaccine. Some clones are missing from TCRdb's copy, which holds only in-frame ones; the method was immunoSEQ multiplex PCR. This sample has approximately 100,000 clones, with around 90% found just once. Here the sequenced sample was peripheral blood, taken on day 0 of AZD1222 vaccination. The origin of the receptors is an adult in good health.

The rearrangement uses TRBV30 and TRBJ1-1, with D maybe TRBD1 (6 bases). Germline V gene sequence: CDR1 GTSNPN, CDR2 SVGIG (reference sequence). The CDR3 is 15 residues long. V was pared by 3 bases and J by 0 bases, with 14 bases between. CDR3 sequence (DNA): TGTGCCTGGAGAAGGCCCGGGACACTGAACACTGAAGCTTTCTTT. Protein sequence: CAWRRPGTLNTEAFF.

This chain joins TRBV9 and TRBJ2-7; 7 bases match TRBD2. Germline V gene sequence: CDR1 SGDLS, CDR2 YYNGEE. This CDR3 spans 15 amino acids. The J segment lost 3 bases and the V segment lost 0 bases, leaving 6 bases of the junction unmatched. CDR3 sequence: CASSVGPSGDYEQYF. CDR3 nucleotides: TGTGCCAGCAGCGTAGGCCCCAGCGGGGACTACGAGCAGTACTTC.

Only one count was recorded for this clone. This chain joins TRBV21-1 and TRBJ1-2; the table names TRBD1, a call not compared with the DNA. TRBV21-1 is reported as a pseudogene. The CDR3 loop spans 16 amino acids. The chain's CDR3 is CASNGTGVYPHHGYTF. The CDR3 DNA reads TGTGCCAGCAACGGGACAGGGGTATATCCCCACCATGGCTACACCTTC.

This chain links TRBV3-1 (or the pseudogene TRBV3-2) with TRBJ2-3, with 9 bases aligning to TRBD1. Germline assignment: CDR1 LGHDT and CDR2 YNNKEL (reference sequence). Trimming removed 6 bases from V and 4 bases from J; junction bases left unmatched: 11. This CDR3 contains 16 residues. The CDR3 coding sequence is TGTGCCAGCAGGCCTACTACAGGGGGCGGTCCAGATACGCAGTATTTT. Translating gives CASRPTTGGGPDTQYF.

The chain links TRBV2 to TRBJ1-3, with unresolved D. Germline assignment: CDR1 SNHLY and CDR2 FYNNEI. The V end was cut by 2 bases, the J end by 8 bases, with 19 bases between. The CDR3 loop spans 16 amino acids. This CDR3 is CASSEIGSGFLDTIYF. The CDR3 coding sequence is TGTGCCAGCAGTGAAATTGGGTCGGGGTTTCTAGACACCATATATTTT.

The rearrangement joins TRBV3-1 (or the pseudogene TRBV3-2) to TRBJ2-7, with TRBD2 as a possible D gene (6 bases). In germline, CDR1 is LGHDT, CDR2 YNNKEL (reference sequence). The V end lost 5 bases, the J end lost 3 bases, and 20 bases lay between the germline ends. The CDR3 consists of 16 residues. The CDR3 protein is CASSDGGGVIVYEQYF. As DNA, the CDR3 is TGTGCCAGCAGCGACGGTGGCGGGGTGATTGTCTACGAGCAGTACTTC.

This chain connects TRBV12-5 to TRBJ2-7; 9 bases are a match to TRBD1. The CDR3 spans 18 residues. V dropped 0 bases and J dropped 0; count of bases not matched to a gene: 9. The germline V gene has CDR1 LGHNT and CDR2 FRNRAP. CDR3 sequence reads: CASGLVLSGQGHSYEQYF. The CDR3 nucleotides read TGTGCTAGTGGTTTGGTACTCTCTGGACAGGGGCACTCCTACGAGCAGTACTTC.

The chain has TRBV2 and TRBJ1-2; D is undetermined. Trimming stripped 6 bases from V and 3 bases from J, with 8 bases between. Germline loops: CDR1 SNHLY, CDR2 FYNNEI. CDR3 length: 12 amino acids. The CDR3 reads CASSGGDYGYTF. The CDR3 region has the DNA TGTGCCAGCAGCGGTGGGGACTATGGCTACACCTTC.

The chain combines TRBV28 with TRBJ2-1, with 9 bases identical to TRBD2. Germline loops: CDR1 MDHEN, CDR2 SYDVKM. J lost 5 bases, V lost 3 bases, and 11 bases had no gene match. This CDR3 is built from 17 residues. For the CDR3, the DNA is TGTGCCAGCAGTTTTGAGGCAGGGACTAGCAGAGACAATGAGCAGTTCTTC. This gives the protein CASSFEAGTSRDNEQFF.

The chain is built from TRBV7-3 and TRBJ2-2, with 10 bases identical to TRBD2. This CDR3 has 16 amino acids. The V and J ends lost 1 base and 4 bases, in that order; junction bases with no gene match: 3. Germline V gene lookup returns CDR1 SGHTA and CDR2 FQGTGA. CDR3 amino acids: CASSLRVAGGTGELFF. The CDR3 DNA sequence: TGTGCCAGCAGCTTAAGGGTAGCGGGAGGCACCGGGGAGCTGTTTTTT.

The chain couples TRBV6-5 to TRBJ1-2; D possibly corresponds to TRBD1 (5 bases). V was trimmed by 8 bases and J by 4 bases, leaving 17 bases between them. This CDR3 has 14 amino acids. Germline CDR1 reads MNHEY; CDR2 reads SVGAGI. The CDR3 spells CASWRGTPSYGYTF. CDR3 sequence (DNA): TGTGCCAGCTGGCGGGGGACTCCGAGCTATGGCTACACCTTC.

The rearrangement uses TRBV30 and TRBJ2-3; no firm D call. V lost 7 bases and J lost 4, with 15 bases in between. CDR1 and CDR2 (germline): GTSNPN, SVGIG (reference sequence). The CDR3 runs to 13 residues. The CDR3 reads CASSTRRADTQYF. CDR3 DNA sequence: TGTGCCTCCTCCACTCGAAGGGCAGATACGCAGTATTTT.

The V call is TRBV2, the J call TRBJ1-1; D is unclear. Germline CDR1 is SNHLY and CDR2 is FYNNEI. The CDR3 is 12 amino acids. V was trimmed by 6 bases and J by 1 base, leaving 6 bases between them. CDR3 residues: CASRNRNTEAFF. In nucleotides, the CDR3 is TGTGCCAGCAGGAACCGGAACACTGAAGCTTTCTTT.

V and J are TRBV4-1 and TRBJ2-1; 12 bases agree with TRBD2. Germline CDR1 is MGHRA and CDR2 is YSYEKL. The CDR3 runs 15 residues. V trimming: 4 bases; J trimming: 4 bases; junction bases outside the gene matches: 2. CDR3 in amino acids: CASSRTSGTYNEQFF. The CDR3 coding sequence is TGCGCCAGCAGCCGGACTAGCGGGACGTACAATGAGCAGTTCTTC.